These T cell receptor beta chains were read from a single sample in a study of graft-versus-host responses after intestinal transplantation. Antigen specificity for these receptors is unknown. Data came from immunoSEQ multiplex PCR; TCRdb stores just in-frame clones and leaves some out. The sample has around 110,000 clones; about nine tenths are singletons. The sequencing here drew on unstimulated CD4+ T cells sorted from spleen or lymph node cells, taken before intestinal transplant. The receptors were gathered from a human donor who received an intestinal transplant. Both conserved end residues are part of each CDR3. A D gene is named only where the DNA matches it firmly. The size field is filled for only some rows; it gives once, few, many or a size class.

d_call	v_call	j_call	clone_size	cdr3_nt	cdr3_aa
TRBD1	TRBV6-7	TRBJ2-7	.	TGTGCCAGCAGTTACTCCCGGACAGGGCGGTACGAGCAGTACTTC	CASSYSRTGRYEQYF
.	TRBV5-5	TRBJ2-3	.	TGTGCCAGCAGCTACCCCTTGGACTCCGCAAAAAAGACAGATACGCAGTATTTT	CASSYPLDSAKKTDTQYF
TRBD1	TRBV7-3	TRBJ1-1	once	TGTGCCAGCAGCTTAACGGGACAGGCGGCCTATGAAGCTTTCTTT	CASSLTGQAAYEAFF
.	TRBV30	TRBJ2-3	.	TGTGCCTGGAGTGGGGGCGTCACAGATACGCAGTATTTT	CAWSGGVTDTQYF
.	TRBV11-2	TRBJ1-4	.	TGTGCCAGCAGCAGAATCGGAGAGGAACTGTTTTTT	CASSRIGEELFF
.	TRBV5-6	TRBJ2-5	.	TGTGCCAGCAGCTTGGCCACAGCAGTGGGGACCCAGTACTTC	CASSLATAVGTQYF
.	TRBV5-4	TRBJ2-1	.	TGTGCCAGCAGCCCGTCGGCCGGGAGAGGGGAGCAGTTCTTC	CASSPSAGRGEQFF
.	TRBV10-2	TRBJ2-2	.	TGCGCCAGCAGTGAGTCGACGCGGGGATCTGGGGAGCTGTTTTTT	CASSESTRGSGELFF
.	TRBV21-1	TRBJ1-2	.	TGTGCCAGCAGCAAAGGGGGGGTCCGCTATGGCTACACCTTC	CASSKGGVRYGYTF
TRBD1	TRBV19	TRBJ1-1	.	TGTGCCAGTAGTGCACAGGGGTGGGCTGAAGCTTTCTTT	CASSAQGWAEAFF
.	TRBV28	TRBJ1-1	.	TGTGCCAGCCTTGTGCGGTTGAACACTGAAGCTTTCTTT	CASLVRLNTEAFF
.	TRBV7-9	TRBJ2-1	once	TGTGCCAGCAGCCCGATCAGCGGCTCCTACAATGAGCAGTTCTTC	CASSPISGSYNEQFF
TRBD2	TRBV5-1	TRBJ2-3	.	TGCGCCAGCAGCTTCCTAGCGGTTAGCACAGATACGCAGTATTTT	CASSFLAVSTDTQYF
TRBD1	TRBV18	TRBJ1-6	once	TGTGCCAGCTCAGACGACAGGGTTTCCTCGTCCCCCCTCCACTTT	CASSDDRVSSSPLHF
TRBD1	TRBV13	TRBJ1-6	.	TGTGCCAGCAGCAGCCGGGACAGGGGGCGGGATTCACCCCTCCACTTT	CASSSRDRGRDSPLHF
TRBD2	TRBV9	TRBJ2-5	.	TGTGCCAGCAGCGTAGGGGGGACTAGCCAAGAGACCCAGTACTTC	CASSVGGTSQETQYF
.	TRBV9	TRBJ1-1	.	TGTGCCAGCAGCACCGTGCCCACAGAGAACACTGAAGCTTTCTTT	CASSTVPTENTEAFF
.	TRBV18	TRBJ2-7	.	TGTGCCACCTCCGGCCTGGCAGGGTCCTACGAGCAGTACTTC	CATSGLAGSYEQYF
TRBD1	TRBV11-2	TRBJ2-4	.	TGTGCCAGCAGCCCAGGGGGTGGGAACATTCAGTACTTC	CASSPGGGNIQYF
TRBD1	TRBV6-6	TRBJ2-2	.	TGTGCCAGCAGTGGGATGCAGGGGGACACCGGGGAGCTGTTTTTT	CASSGMQGDTGELFF
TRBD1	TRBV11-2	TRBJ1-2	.	TGTGCCAGCAGCCGACAGGGGGCTAAGTATGGCTACACCTTC	CASSRQGAKYGYTF
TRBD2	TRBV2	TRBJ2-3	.	TGTGCCAGCAGGCGGATTCTTAGCGGGAGGGCCTCGGCAGATACGCAGTATTTT	CASRRILSGRASADTQYF
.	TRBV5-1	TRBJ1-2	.	TGCGCCAGCAGCTTAGCAGGGGACAACTATGGCTACACCTTC	CASSLAGDNYGYTF
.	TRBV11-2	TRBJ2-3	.	TGTGCCAGCAGCTTAGAGAAGGCTCGAGGAACTAGCACAGATACGCAGTATTTT	CASSLEKARGTSTDTQYF
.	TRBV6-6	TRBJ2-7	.	TGTGCCAGCAGTCACGGCCCCGGGACAATCTACGAGCAGTACTTC	CASSHGPGTIYEQYF
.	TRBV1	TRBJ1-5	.	TGCACCAGCAGCCAAGAAATCCAGGGGCGTGTTGCTCAGCCCCAGCATTTT	CTSSQEIQGRVAQPQHF
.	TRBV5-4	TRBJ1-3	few	TGTGCCAGCAGCTTGCAGGGCTCTGGAAACACCATATATTTT	CASSLQGSGNTIYF
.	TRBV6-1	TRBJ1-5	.	TGTGCCAGCAGTGGAATGCGGAGTCATCAGCCCCAGCATTTT	CASSGMRSHQPQHF
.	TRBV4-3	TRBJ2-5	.	TGCGCCAGCAGCCCCAACGGAGGGTTACCCCTGTACCAAGAGACCCAGTACTTC	CASSPNGGLPLYQETQYF
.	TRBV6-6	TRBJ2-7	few	TGTGCCAGCAGCTGGACATTCTCCTACGAGCAGTACTTC	CASSWTFSYEQYF
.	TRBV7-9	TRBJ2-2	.	TGTGCCAGCAGCCAGACAGGGAACACCGGGGAGCTGTTTTTT	CASSQTGNTGELFF
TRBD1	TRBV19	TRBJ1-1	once	TGTGCCAGTAGCTCTTCTCGCAGGGGGGACACTGAAGCTTTCTTT	CASSSSRRGDTEAFF
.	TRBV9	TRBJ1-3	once	TGTGCCAGCAGCGTAGCGGGAAACACCATATATTTT	CASSVAGNTIYF
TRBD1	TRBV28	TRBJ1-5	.	TGTGCCAGCAGTCGGATGACAGGGGCGGGGAATCAGCCCCAGCATTTT	CASSRMTGAGNQPQHF
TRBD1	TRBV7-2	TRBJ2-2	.	TGTGCCAGCAGCTACGGACAGGGTACAATCGGGGAGCTGTTTTTT	CASSYGQGTIGELFF